The 22 T cell receptor beta chains in this list originate from one sample, sequenced in a study of blood T cell repertoires in COVID-19. Libraries were prepared by immunoSEQ multiplex PCR; TCRdb keeps only in-frame clonotypes and omits some of them. This table has about 15,000 clones, more than 85% appearing once. The sequenced material came from peripheral blood. Source of these receptors: a man between 60 and 75 years old with acute or convalescent COVID-19.

The rearrangement links TRBV6-2 or TRBV6-3 to TRBJ2-3, with 9 nucleotides matching TRBD2. Germline-derived CDR1 and CDR2 are MNHEY and SVGEGT. This CDR3 region has 17 residues. V shed 2 bases, J shed 6 bases, and the junction held 12 bases outside the gene matches. The CDR3 here is CASSYLGGSGGGDTQYF. The DNA of the CDR3 is TGTGCCAGCAGTTACCTCGGTGGTAGCGGGGGAGGGGATACGCAGTATTTT.

The V and J genes are TRBV3-1 (or the pseudogene TRBV3-2) and TRBJ1-2, with 7 bases fitting TRBD1. The CDR3 covers 15 residues. Trimming at V came to 0 bases and at J to 4 bases, leaving 5 bases not matched to a gene. Germline V lookup: CDR1 LGHDT, CDR2 YNNKEL (reference sequence). In DNA, the CDR3 is TGTGCCAGCAGCCAAGATCCGAGACAGGGCTATGGCTACACCTTC. Protein product: CASSQDPRQGYGYTF.

V gene TRBV7-9 combines with J gene TRBJ2-5, with 7 bases identical to TRBD2. The germline CDR1 and CDR2 sequences are SEHNR and FQNEAQ (reference sequence). The CDR3 spans 15 residues. J was trimmed by 2 bases and V by 2 bases; bases with no gene match: 5. CDR3 DNA: TGTGCCAGCAGCTTATTGAGCGGGGAGCAAGAGACCCAGTACTTC. This translates into CASSLLSGEQETQYF.

A single count supports this clone. The rearrangement joins TRBV30 to TRBJ1-2, with D possibly being TRBD1 (6 bases). V was cut by 1 base and J by 3 bases, with 18 bases left in between. Germline CDR1 reads GTSNPN; CDR2 reads SVGIG (reference sequence). The CDR3 has 16 residues. This chain's CDR3 is CAWSDPRTAVYYGYTF. The CDR3 DNA is TGTGCCTGGAGTGACCCTCGGACAGCAGTTTACTATGGCTACACCTTC.

V gene TRBV28 combines with J gene TRBJ2-1; TRBD2 might be the D (5 bases). Germline V gene sequence: CDR1 MDHEN, CDR2 SYDVKM. The CDR3 consists of 15 residues. Trimming took 5 bases from V and 0 from J, leaving 11 bases between them. CDR3 amino acids: CASSHGESSYNEQFF. CDR3 DNA sequence: TGTGCCAGCAGTCACGGGGAAAGCTCCTACAATGAGCAGTTCTTC.

The genes are TRBV10-3 and TRBJ2-3; 12 bases match TRBD2. Trimming removed 8 bases from V and 2 bases from J; junction bases left unmatched: 8. The CDR3 runs 16 residues. The germline V gene has CDR1 ENHRY and CDR2 SYGVKD. The CDR3 is CAIGTSGQTNTDTQYF. The CDR3 DNA reads as TGTGCCATCGGGACTAGCGGGCAGACGAACACAGATACGCAGTATTTT.

The V gene is TRBV7-2, the J gene TRBJ1-5, with TRBD1 identical over 10 bases. Trimming took 5 bases from V and 6 from J; bases not matched to a gene: 7. CDR3 length: 15 amino acids. CDR1 is SGHTA, CDR2 FQGNSA, per germline. The CDR3 spells CASSLTGGVGQPQHF. Written as DNA, the CDR3 is TGTGCCAGCAGCCTGACAGGGGGCGTCGGTCAGCCCCAGCATTTT. Based on the CDR3 plus reference TRBV7-2 and TRBJ1-5, the full variable domain is GAGVSQSPSNKVTEKGKDVELRCDPISGHTALYWYRQSLGQGLEFLIYFQGNSAPDKSGLPSDRFSAERTGGSVSTLTIQRTQQEDSAVYLCASSLTGGVGQPQHFGDGTRLSIL.

The chain joins TRBV7-2 to TRBJ2-1; D is perhaps TRBD1 (5 bases). This CDR3 comprises 17 residues. Trimming cost V 5 bases and J 5 bases, with 22 bases left between them. The germline CDR1 and CDR2 sequences are SGHTA and FQGNSA. The DNA for the CDR3 is TGTGCCAGCAGCCCCATAGTGCTACAGGCGGTCCACAATGAGCAGTTCTTC. Protein sequence: CASSPIVLQAVHNEQFF. The complete variable domain, with remaining parts taken from reference TRBV7-2 and TRBJ2-1, reads GAGVSQSPSNKVTEKGKDVELRCDPISGHTALYWYRQSLGQGLEFLIYFQGNSAPDKSGLPSDRFSAERTGGSVSTLTIQRTQQEDSAVYLCASSPIVLQAVHNEQFFGPGTRLTVL.

The V call is TRBV6-5, the J call TRBJ2-5; 10 bases are shared with TRBD1. The CDR3 extends over 16 amino acids. V shed 4 bases and J 4 bases; nucleotides not matched to a gene: 9. CDR1 and CDR2 (germline): MNHEY, SVGAGI. The CDR3 is CASSLQRTGGGETQYF. The CDR3 DNA sequence: TGTGCCAGCAGTTTGCAGCGGACAGGGGGGGGAGAGACCCAGTACTTC.

This clone was picked up one time. This chain connects TRBV11-2 to TRBJ1-4; D might be TRBD1 (6 bases). The CDR3 is 14 residues long. The germline V and J ends were trimmed by 3 bases and 7 bases, with 12 bases remaining between them. Looked up from germline, CDR1 is SGHAT and CDR2 is FQNNGV. The CDR3 DNA is TGTGCCAGCAGCTTTAGGGGGGAGGGTGAAAAACTGTTTTTT. Amino acid sequence: CASSFRGEGEKLFF.

The chain carries TRBV2 and TRBJ1-5; the match to TRBD1 covers 8 bases. This CDR3 is 15 amino acids long. Trimming at V came to 8 bases and at J to 3 bases, leaving 9 bases not matched to a gene. Germline CDR1 reads SNHLY; CDR2 reads FYNNEI. In nucleotides, the CDR3 is TGTGCCAGCGAACGGTACAGGGGGGACAATCAGCCCCAGCATTTT. This codes for CASERYRGDNQPQHF.

J is TRBJ2-4 and V is TRBV2, with TRBD2 matching 10 bases. The CDR3 has 18 residues. J lost 3 bases, V lost 4 bases, and 12 bases had no gene match. Germline-derived CDR1 and CDR2 are SNHLY and FYNNEI. For the CDR3, the DNA is TGTGCCAGCAGTGGGGATAGCGGGAGGACTTTGGTCAAAAACATTCAGTACTTC. Its translation: CASSGDSGRTLVKNIQYF.

The CDR3 nucleotides are TGTGCCATCTCGGCCGGCCCTAGCGGGAGTGAGACCCAGTACTTC. Encoded protein: CAISAGPSGSETQYF. The chain joins TRBV28 to TRBJ2-5, with 10 bases aligning to TRBD2. Germline loops: CDR1 MDHEN, CDR2 SYDVKM. J gave up 5 bases and V 10 bases, and 13 bases lay outside the gene matches. The CDR3 covers 15 residues.

V gene TRBV7-3 combines with J gene TRBJ2-1; the D gene is possibly TRBD1 (6 bases). Germline V CDR1 and CDR2: SGHTA, FQGTGA. This CDR3 is built from 15 residues. V dropped 5 bases and J dropped 10 bases, with 21 bases sitting between them. The CDR3 here is CASSPGPGPRGEQFF. Written as DNA, the CDR3 is TGTGCCAGCAGCCCTGGACCAGGCCCAAGGGGGGAGCAGTTCTTC. Full variable domain (outside the CDR3, taken from reference TRBV7-3 and TRBJ2-1): GAGVSQTPSNKVTEKGKYVELRCDPISGHTALYWYRQSLGQGPEFLIYFQGTGAADDSGLPNDRFFAVRPEGSVSTLKIQRTERGDSAVYLCASSPGPGPRGEQFFGPGTRLTVL.

V and J are TRBV5-1 and TRBJ1-2; unclear D gene. The CDR3 has 14 residues. Trimming cost V 4 bases and J 3 bases, with 13 bases left between them. Germline CDR1 and CDR2: SGHRS and YFSETQ. The DNA for the CDR3 is TGCGCCAGCAGCCTGGATCCCCGGGACTATGGCTACACCTTC. Translation gives CASSLDPRDYGYTF.

This clone was recorded a few times. The chain recombines TRBV5-1 with TRBJ1-1; D remains ambiguous. CDR3 size: 15 residues. From germline, CDR1 is SGHRS and CDR2 YFSETQ. The germline V and J ends were trimmed by 0 bases and 1 base, with 10 bases remaining between them. The CDR3 region is CASSLAPGGNTEAFF. The CDR3 DNA sequence: TGCGCCAGCAGCTTGGCCCCAGGAGGGAACACTGAAGCTTTCTTT.

The rearrangement links TRBV30 to TRBJ2-3, with 7 bases identical to TRBD2. The CDR3 runs to 14 residues. CDR1 is GTSNPN and CDR2 is SVGIG in the germline V gene (reference sequence). J was trimmed by 4 bases and V by 0 bases; bases with no gene match: 4. The chain's CDR3 is CAWSVGGSADTQYF. The CDR3 DNA sequence: TGTGCCTGGAGTGTGGGGGGGAGTGCAGATACGCAGTATTTT.

This chain uses TRBV28 with TRBJ1-5, with D perhaps TRBD1 (5 bases). The germline V and J ends were trimmed by 6 bases and 8 bases, with 11 bases remaining between them. This CDR3 region has 12 residues. Looked up from germline, CDR1 is MDHEN and CDR2 is SYDVKM. The CDR3 sequence: CASSLAGEPQHF. CDR3 in DNA: TGTGCCAGCAGCTTAGCGGGGGAGCCCCAGCATTTT. Complete variable domain (other parts from reference TRBV28 and TRBJ1-5): DVKVTQSSRYLVKRTGEKVFLECVQDMDHENMFWYRQDPGLGLRLIYFSYDVKMKEKGDIPEGYSVSREKKERFSLILESASTNQTSMYLCASSLAGEPQHFGDGTRLSIL.

The chain couples TRBV5-1 to TRBJ1-2; 11 bases fit TRBD1. Germline-derived CDR1 and CDR2 are SGHRS and YFSETQ. After removal of 0 bases from V and 4 bases from J, the junction contained 5 bases not matched to a gene. The CDR3 has 16 residues. The CDR3 is CASSLGTGGIGYGYTF. The CDR3 nucleotides read TGCGCCAGCAGCTTGGGGACAGGGGGCATCGGCTATGGCTACACCTTC.

The chain combines TRBV29-1 with TRBJ2-7; D ambiguous. Germline V gives CDR1 SQVTM, CDR2 ANQGSEA. The CDR3 consists of 13 residues. Deletions cut 3 bases from V and 6 bases from J, with 15 bases between. The CDR3: CSVEETPGSEQYF. DNA of the CDR3: TGCAGCGTTGAGGAGACCCCCGGCTCCGAGCAGTACTTC.

The gene calls are TRBV6-2 or TRBV6-3 and TRBJ2-5; D is possibly TRBD2 (6 bases). Trimming left V 2 bases short and J 3 bases short, with 13 bases between. The CDR3 loop spans 15 amino acids. Germline loops: CDR1 MNHEY, CDR2 SVGEGT. CDR3 in amino acids: CASSYILGGEETQYF. The CDR3 bases are TGTGCCAGCAGTTACATCCTCGGCGGGGAAGAGACCCAGTACTTC.

The chain is built from TRBV28 and TRBJ2-7; 10 bases map to TRBD2. The CDR3 is 16 residues long. Germline loops: CDR1 MDHEN, CDR2 SYDVKM. The V gene end was trimmed by 2 bases and the J gene end by 4 bases; junction bases not matched to a gene: 8. CDR3 loop: CASSLRPAGGYYEQYF. The DNA of the CDR3 is TGTGCCAGCAGTTTAAGGCCAGCGGGAGGGTATTACGAGCAGTACTTC.